These 31 T cell receptor beta chains came from one sample sequenced in a study of blood T cell repertoires in COVID-19. Sequencing was performed with immunoSEQ multiplex PCR; in TCRdb, only in-frame clones are kept and a portion is missing. Among 95,000 to 150,000 clones listed, approximately 83% were seen once. Sequenced: peripheral blood. These receptors were collected from a man between 60 and 75 years old with acute or convalescent COVID-19.

Comment on this clone: The junction departs from the called germline gene at one end, perhaps through a read error. This rearrangement joins TRBV7-7 to TRBJ2-5; 10 bases line up with TRBD2. Germline lookup yields CDR1 SSHAT and CDR2 FNYEAQ (reference sequence). The CDR3 loop spans 15 amino acids. The CDR3 DNA is TGTGCTAGCACCGAGGGGCTAGCGGGAGTAGAGACCCAGTACTTC. This translates into CASTEGLAGVETQYF.

The chain has TRBV2 and TRBJ1-4; 7 bases fit TRBD1. The CDR3 has 14 residues. With V trimmed by 2 bases and J by 8 bases, 5 bases remained unmatched. Germline V gene data show CDR1 as SNHLY and CDR2 as FYNNEI. Here the CDR3 DNA reads TGTGCCAGCAGTGAAACGGGCAGGGGGGAAAAACTGTTTTTT. It encodes CASSETGRGEKLFF.

The rearrangement uses TRBV30 and TRBJ1-6; D gene ambiguous. CDR1 GTSNPN and CDR2 SVGIG come from the germline V gene (reference sequence). The CDR3 is made up of 15 amino acids. Deletions cut 3 bases from V and 7 bases from J, with 16 bases between. The CDR3 region is CAWRTRGVGNSPLHF. CDR3 sequence (DNA): TGTGCCTGGAGGACGCGTGGAGTCGGGAATTCACCCCTCCACTTT.

The J gene is TRBJ1-1, the V gene TRBV5-4; the match to TRBD1 covers 12 bases. The J segment lost 5 bases and the V segment lost 4 bases, leaving 3 bases of the junction unmatched. The CDR3 runs to 14 residues. Germline CDR1 is SGHNT and CDR2 is YYREEE (reference sequence). The CDR3 coding sequence is TGTGCCAGCAGCCGGGACAGGGGGCGAACTGAAGCTTTCTTT. This translates into CASSRDRGRTEAFF.

The CDR3 nucleotides read TGTGCCAGCAGCCCCAGCTCTGGACGGAGGAACACCATATATTTT. As protein: CASSPSSGRRNTIYF. J is TRBJ1-3 and V is TRBV27; D not resolved. CDR1 and CDR2 (germline): MNHEY, SMNVEV (reference sequence). This CDR3 is 15 amino acids long. Trimming shortened V by 6 bases and J by 7 bases, and 19 bases separated the two germline ends.

V and J are TRBV24-1 and TRBJ2-1, with 11 bases that match TRBD2. CDR3 size: 15 residues. The germline CDR1 and CDR2 sequences are KGHDR and SFDVKD. V lost 5 bases and J lost 5; bases outside the gene matches: 4. CDR3 region: CATSVLAGGNNEQFF. CDR3 in DNA: TGTGCCACCAGTGTTCTAGCGGGAGGAAACAATGAGCAGTTCTTC.

The V gene is TRBV5-8, the J gene TRBJ1-1; 12 bases line up with TRBD1. CDR3 size: 18 residues. Germline lookup yields CDR1 SGHTS and CDR2 YDEGEE. The ends lost 5 bases at V and 2 bases at J; junction bases unmatched: 13. The CDR3 DNA reads TGTGCCAGCAGACAAACCCCGGGACAGGGGGCACCTAACACTGAAGCTTTCTTT. Protein product: CASRQTPGQGAPNTEAFF.

This clone was detected once. The V gene is TRBV6-5, the J gene TRBJ2-7, with D possibly matching TRBD2 (5 bases). V dropped 6 bases and J dropped 0 bases, with 12 bases sitting between them. The CDR3 runs 14 residues. CDR1 and CDR2 from the germline V gene are MNHEY and SVGAGI. This CDR3 reads CASRADRDSYEQYF. The CDR3, as DNA: TGTGCCAGCAGAGCGGATCGGGACTCCTACGAGCAGTACTTC.

The V call is TRBV6-5, the J call TRBJ1-4; 7 nucleotides agree with TRBD1. From germline, CDR1 is MNHEY and CDR2 SVGAGI. The CDR3 consists of 16 residues. Trimming cost V 0 bases and J 7 bases; bases outside gene matches: 8. This CDR3 is CASSYSTGSGGEKLFF. As DNA, the CDR3 is TGTGCCAGCAGTTACTCGACAGGGTCAGGGGGTGAAAAACTGTTTTTT.

V gene TRBV7-3 combines with J gene TRBJ2-2; 12 bases are a match to TRBD2. Germline CDR1 SGHTA, CDR2 FQGTGA. The CDR3 runs to 15 residues. Unmatched junction bases numbered 4, after V lost 5 bases and J lost 6 bases. The CDR3 nucleotides are TGTGCCAGCAGCACCGGGACTAGCGGGCCCGGGGAGCTGTTTTTT. It codes for CASSTGTSGPGELFF.

This sequence joins TRBV6-5 and TRBJ1-2; 11 bases map to TRBD1. This CDR3 comprises 15 residues. Germline CDR1 reads MNHEY; CDR2 reads SVGAGI. Trimming removed 6 bases from V and 7 bases from J; junction bases left unmatched: 10. Written as DNA, the CDR3 is TGTGCCAGCAGCGGGACAGGGGGAAGTTTGAGTGGCTACACCTTC. Encoded protein: CASSGTGGSLSGYTF.

J is TRBJ1-6 and V is TRBV10-2, with D possibly matching TRBD1 (6 bases). The germline gives CDR1 WSHSY, CDR2 SAAADI. This CDR3 has 14 amino acids. V lost 8 bases, J lost 9 bases, and 17 bases lay in between. The DNA of the CDR3 is TGCGCCAGCGGCCTAGAGGCAGGGGTTTCACCCCTCCACTTT. Translated: CASGLEAGVSPLHF.

This rearrangement joins TRBV7-2 to TRBJ1-1; 7 bases map to TRBD1. The trim removed 7 bases at V and 4 bases at J, leaving 18 bases unmatched. The CDR3 is 17 residues long. CDR1 SGHTA and CDR2 FQGNSA come from the germline V gene. CDR3 DNA: TGTGCCAGCATCAACCCCTGGGGGAACAGGGGTTTCACTGAAGCTTTCTTT. Its translation is CASINPWGNRGFTEAFF. The whole variable domain, remainder taken from reference TRBV7-2 and TRBJ1-1, is GAGVSQSPSNKVTEKGKDVELRCDPISGHTALYWYRQSLGQGLEFLIYFQGNSAPDKSGLPSDRFSAERTGGSVSTLTIQRTQQEDSAVYLCASINPWGNRGFTEAFFGQGTRLTVV.

The rearrangement uses TRBV5-1 and TRBJ2-5; 8 bases line up with TRBD1. CDR1 SGHRS and CDR2 YFSETQ come from the germline V gene. Trimming took 3 bases from V and 5 from J; bases not matched to a gene: 9. The CDR3 extends over 15 amino acids. The DNA for the CDR3 is TGCGCCAGCAGCTCGCAGGGGGCGAGTAGGGAGACCCAGTACTTC. Its protein is CASSSQGASRETQYF.

The rearrangement links TRBV28 to TRBJ1-2, with TRBD1 matching over 7 bases. V gave up 6 bases and J gave up 4 bases; unmatched junction bases: 5. The CDR3 extends over 13 amino acids. Germline CDR1 MDHEN, CDR2 SYDVKM. The CDR3 loop reads CASRGQLLYGYTF. For the CDR3, the DNA is TGTGCCAGCAGGGGACAGCTACTCTATGGCTACACCTTC.

The V gene is TRBV2, the J gene TRBJ2-1; D is ambiguous. CDR3 length equals 13 residues. Trimming pared 4 bases from V and 8 bases from J, leaving 12 bases between. CDR1 SNHLY and CDR2 FYNNEI come from the germline V gene. CDR3 protein: CASSVERGHEQFF. The CDR3 nucleotides read TGTGCCAGCAGTGTGGAGCGAGGTCATGAGCAGTTCTTC.

V gene TRBV5-1 combines with J gene TRBJ2-3; 11 nucleotides line up with TRBD2. The CDR3 covers 16 residues. CDR1 SGHRS and CDR2 YFSETQ come from the germline V gene. V lost 3 bases and J lost 2; bases outside the gene matches: 5. Here the CDR3 reads CASSSGTSGYTDTQYF. In DNA form, the CDR3 reads TGCGCCAGCAGCTCCGGGACTAGCGGATACACAGATACGCAGTATTTT.

The chain couples TRBV14 to TRBJ2-3; 8 nucleotides agree with TRBD1. The CDR3 runs 14 residues. The V and J ends lost 4 bases and 8 bases, in that order; junction bases with no gene match: 8. Germline lookup yields CDR1 SGHDN and CDR2 FVKESK. The CDR3 is CASSPWTGLSTQYF. The CDR3 coding sequence is TGTGCCAGCAGCCCTTGGACAGGGTTGAGTACGCAGTATTTT.

The chain has TRBV28 and TRBJ1-5; unclear D gene. Germline loops: CDR1 MDHEN, CDR2 SYDVKM. CDR3 length: 12 residues. The V end was cut by 6 bases, the J end by 1 base, with 4 bases between. As DNA, the CDR3 is TGTGCCAGCAGACTAAGCAATCAGCCCCAGCATTTT. Its protein product is CASRLSNQPQHF.

V usage is TRBV5-1 and J usage is TRBJ1-1, with 7 bases lining up with TRBD1. J lost 2 bases, V lost 2 bases, and 9 bases had no gene match. Germline assignment: CDR1 SGHRS and CDR2 YFSETQ. This CDR3 is 16 amino acids long. In DNA form, the CDR3 reads TGCGCCAGCAGCTTAGGGGGACACAGGGGTAACACTGAAGCTTTCTTT. Amino acid sequence: CASSLGGHRGNTEAFF.

The V gene is TRBV24-1, the J gene TRBJ2-3; D gene ambiguous. There are 13 residues in the CDR3. Germline V gene sequence: CDR1 KGHDR, CDR2 SFDVKD. Deletions cut 5 bases from V and 6 bases from J, with 11 bases between. CDR3 nucleotide sequence: TGTGCCACCAGTGTCCAGCCCGGGGATACGCAGTATTTT. Its translation: CATSVQPGDTQYF.

The chain recombines TRBV6-6 with TRBJ2-3; D might be TRBD2 (5 bases). The germline V and J ends were trimmed by 7 bases and 5 bases, with 13 bases remaining between them. The germline V gene has CDR1 MNHNY and CDR2 SVGAGI (reference sequence). This CDR3 spans 13 amino acids. The CDR3 region has the DNA TGTGCCAGCATAAGGCTAGCAGGAGATACGCAGTATTTT. This sequence encodes CASIRLAGDTQYF.

The rearrangement links TRBV7-9 to TRBJ2-1; 10 bases are a match to TRBD2. The V and J ends lost 8 bases and 4 bases, in that order; junction bases with no gene match: 5. Germline assignment: CDR1 SEHNR and CDR2 FQNEAQ (reference sequence). This CDR3 has 14 amino acids. For the CDR3, the DNA is TGTGCCAGCCAATTAGCGGGAGGTTACAATGAGCAGTTCTTC. It is translated as CASQLAGGYNEQFF.

In regard to this clone: Other DNA sequences of this sample code for an identical CDR3. Here the CDR3 DNA reads TGTGCCAGCAGTGGTGGGACAGGGGTTAAACTGTTTTTT. Translating gives CASSGGTGVKLFF. The chain recombines TRBV12-3 or TRBV12-4 with TRBJ1-4; 10 bases fit TRBD1. V dropped 5 bases and J dropped 11; count of bases not matched to a gene: 5. The CDR3 is 13 amino acids.

V is TRBV20-1 and J is TRBJ2-7; tentative D call: TRBD2 (5 bases). V lost 3 bases and J 3 bases, leaving 9 bases between the germline ends. Germline CDR1 DFQATT, CDR2 SNEGSKA (reference sequence). The CDR3 totals 12 residues. The CDR3 nucleotides read TGCAGTGCTAGTGTCGGGATCTACGAGCAGTACTTC. Translation: CSASVGIYEQYF.

Points on this clone: Other DNA sequences of this sample code for an identical CDR3. The CDR3 is CASSLRLAPAELFF. The CDR3 bases are TGTGCCAGCAGCTTAAGATTAGCGCCTGCGGAGCTGTTTTTT. The chain carries TRBV7-3 and TRBJ2-2; tentative D call: TRBD2 (5 bases). Germline CDR1 SGHTA, CDR2 FQGTGA. CDR3 length: 14 amino acids. V shed 1 base and J shed 10 bases, with 13 bases lying between them.

This clone has a single count. This chain links TRBV5-4 with TRBJ2-1; TRBD2 matches at 12 bases. Germline CDR1 and CDR2: SGHNT and YYREEE (reference sequence). This CDR3 has 16 amino acids. V was clipped by 3 bases and J by 8 bases; unmatched bases: 9. The CDR3 is CASSSWTSGIGDEQFF. The CDR3 DNA sequence: TGTGCCAGCAGCTCTTGGACTAGCGGGATAGGCGATGAGCAGTTCTTC.

The chain carries TRBV18 and TRBJ2-3; D may be TRBD2 (6 bases). This CDR3 contains 16 residues. Germline CDR1 is KGHSH and CDR2 is LQKENI. V was shortened by 1 base and J by 4 bases, with 15 bases between the two germline ends. CDR3 DNA sequence: TGTGCCAGCTCACCACGGAGGGCCAGCGCGCCAGATACGCAGTATTTT. Its translation: CASSPRRASAPDTQYF.

V is TRBV30 and J is TRBJ1-2, with 9 nucleotides matching TRBD1. The germline CDR1 and CDR2 sequences are GTSNPN and SVGIG (reference sequence). There are 14 residues in the CDR3. The V segment lost 3 bases and the J segment 5 bases; nucleotides outside the gene matches: 7. CDR3 coding DNA: TGTGCCTGGAGAAAGACAGGGGGGGATTATGGCTACACCTTC. This encodes CAWRKTGGDYGYTF.

The chain combines TRBV12-3 or TRBV12-4 with TRBJ1-2; D is undetermined. Deletions cut 5 bases from V and 8 bases from J, with 12 bases between. This CDR3 spans 12 amino acids. CDR3 coding DNA: TGTGCCAGCAGTCAGGAGGGCCGAGGCTACACCTTC. It translates to CASSQEGRGYTF.

The gene calls are TRBV7-9 and TRBJ1-4; possible D gene TRBD1, 6 bases. Trimming removed 1 base from V and 7 bases from J, with 16 bases in between. The CDR3 loop spans 16 amino acids. The germline V gene encodes CDR1 SEHNR and CDR2 FQNEAQ (reference sequence). The CDR3 nucleotides are TGTGCCAGCAGCTTAGAAACGGCAGGGGACGGTGAAAAACTGTTTTTT. This codes for CASSLETAGDGEKLFF.